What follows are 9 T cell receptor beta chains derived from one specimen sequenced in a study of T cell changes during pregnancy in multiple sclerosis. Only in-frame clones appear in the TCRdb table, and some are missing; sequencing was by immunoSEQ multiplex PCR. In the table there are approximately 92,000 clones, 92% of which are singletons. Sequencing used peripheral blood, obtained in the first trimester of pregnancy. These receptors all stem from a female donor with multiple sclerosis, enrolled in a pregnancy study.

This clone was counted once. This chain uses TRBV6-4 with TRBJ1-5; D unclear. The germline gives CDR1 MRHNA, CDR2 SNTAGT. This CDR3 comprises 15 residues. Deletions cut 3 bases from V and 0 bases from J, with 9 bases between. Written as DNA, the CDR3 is TGTGCCAGCAGTGAAGGTCCGGGTAGCAATCAGCCCCAGCATTTT. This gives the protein CASSEGPGSNQPQHF.

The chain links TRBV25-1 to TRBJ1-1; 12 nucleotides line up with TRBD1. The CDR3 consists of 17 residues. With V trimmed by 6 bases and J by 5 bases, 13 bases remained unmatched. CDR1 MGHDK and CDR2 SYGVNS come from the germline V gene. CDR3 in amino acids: CASRPIGDRGQETEAFF. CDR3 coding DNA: TGTGCCAGCAGGCCGATAGGGGACAGGGGGCAGGAGACTGAAGCTTTCTTT. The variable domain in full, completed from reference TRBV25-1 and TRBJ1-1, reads EADIYQTPRYLVIGTGKKITLECSQTMGHDKMYWYQQDPGMELHLIHYSYGVNSTEKGDLSSESTVSRIRTEHFPLTLESARPSHTSQYLCASRPIGDRGQETEAFFGQGTRLTVV.

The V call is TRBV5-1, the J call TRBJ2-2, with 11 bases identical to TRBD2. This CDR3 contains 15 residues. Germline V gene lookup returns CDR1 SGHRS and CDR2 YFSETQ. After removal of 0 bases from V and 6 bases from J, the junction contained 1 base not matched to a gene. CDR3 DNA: TGCGCCAGCAGCTTGGGGACTAGCGGGCCCGGGGAGCTGTTTTTT. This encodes CASSLGTSGPGELFF.

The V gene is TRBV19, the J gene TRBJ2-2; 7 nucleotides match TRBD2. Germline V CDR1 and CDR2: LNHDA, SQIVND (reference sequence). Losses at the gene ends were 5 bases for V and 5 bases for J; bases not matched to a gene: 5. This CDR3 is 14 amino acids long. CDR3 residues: CASSDWGGTGELFF. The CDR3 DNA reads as TGTGCCAGTAGTGATTGGGGGGGTACCGGGGAGCTGTTTTTT.

The CDR3 DNA follows: TGTGCCAGCAGCCCGGGACTAGCGGGAGGTTACGAGCAGTACTTC. Amino acids: CASSPGLAGGYEQYF. The chain links TRBV28 to TRBJ2-7; 15 bases line up with TRBD2. The CDR3 has 15 residues. Germline CDR1 is MDHEN and CDR2 is SYDVKM. With 6 bases clipped from V and 4 bases from J, the junction kept 4 bases outside the gene matches.

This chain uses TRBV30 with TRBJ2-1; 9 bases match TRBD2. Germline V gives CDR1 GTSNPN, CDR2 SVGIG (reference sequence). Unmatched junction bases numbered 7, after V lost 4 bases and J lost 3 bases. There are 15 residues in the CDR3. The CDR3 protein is CAWITGTSIYNEQFF. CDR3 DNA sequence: TGTGCCTGGATTACCGGGACTAGCATCTACAATGAGCAGTTCTTC.

The CDR3 here is CASSSSGSSYEQYF. The CDR3 DNA follows: TGTGCCAGTAGTAGTAGCGGGAGCTCCTACGAGCAGTACTTC. This sequence joins TRBV19 and TRBJ2-7; 9 bases line up with TRBD2. The CDR3 covers 14 residues. Unmatched junction bases numbered 1, after V lost 4 bases and J lost 0 bases. Germline V gene data show CDR1 as LNHDA and CDR2 as SQIVND (reference sequence).

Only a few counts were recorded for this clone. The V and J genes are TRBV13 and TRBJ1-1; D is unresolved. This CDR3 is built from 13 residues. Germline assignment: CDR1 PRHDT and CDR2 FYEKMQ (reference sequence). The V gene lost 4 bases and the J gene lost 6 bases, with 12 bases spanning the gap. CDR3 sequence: CASSSNVGAEAFF. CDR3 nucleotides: TGTGCCAGCAGCTCTAACGTGGGAGCTGAAGCTTTCTTT.

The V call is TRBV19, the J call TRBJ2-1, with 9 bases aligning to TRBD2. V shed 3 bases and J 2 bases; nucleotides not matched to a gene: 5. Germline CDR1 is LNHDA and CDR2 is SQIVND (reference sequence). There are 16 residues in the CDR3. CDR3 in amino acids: CASSMRLAATYNEQFF. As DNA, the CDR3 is TGTGCCAGTAGTATGAGACTAGCGGCAACCTACAATGAGCAGTTCTTC. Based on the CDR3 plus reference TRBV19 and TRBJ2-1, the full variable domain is DGGITQSPKYLFRKEGQNVTLSCEQNLNHDAMYWYRQDPGQGLRLIYYSQIVNDFQKGDIAEGYSVSREKKESFPLTVTSAQKNPTAFYLCASSMRLAATYNEQFFGPGTRLTVL.